Described below is a single T cell receptor (beta chain) sequence and its context. The antigen is undetermined. The CDR3 extends over 17 amino acids. The germline V gene has CDR1 LGHNA and CDR2 YSLEER. The V end was cut by 0 bases, the J end by 4 bases, with 17 bases between. The sample belongs to a study of cytomegalovirus exposure and HLA in healthy donors. Study conclusions and caveats: TCR beta V- and J-gene trimming, according to a later analysis, was linked to a missense DCLRE1C variant. The authors later found HLA-associated TCR beta chains more clonally expanded than equally common others. Association of 15,000 to 20,000 TCR beta sequences with HLA alleles was found at 0.05 false discovery rate in a later analysis.

Researchers ran the PCR with 60 Vbeta and 13 Jbeta primers. Sequencing was performed with immunoSEQ multiplex PCR; in TCRdb, only in-frame clones are kept and a portion is missing. The sample yields approximately 110,000 clones, 55% to 75% seen once. J is TRBJ2-3 and V is TRBV4-3; D possibly corresponds to TRBD2 (6 bases). This clonotype was obtained from a woman in her thirties or forties in good health and CMV-seropositive. Sequencing was carried out using PBMCs. The CDR3 sequence: CASSQEFRRGGADTQYF. The CDR3 nucleotides are TGCGCCAGCAGCCAAGAATTCCGGCGGGGCGGCGCAGATACGCAGTATTTT.